This T cell receptor (beta chain) was captured by sequencing in a study of blood T cell repertoires in COVID-19. About the research overall: COVID-19 samples collected from the United States, Italy and Spain covered acute and convalescent phases. From T cells, B-cell-depleted T cells, or PBMCs came the material, which was cDNA or gDNA.

Assay: immunoSEQ multiplex PCR; the TCRdb copy retains only in-frame clones and omits some. The sample contains nearly 250,000 clones, just under 90% of which appear only once. This CDR3 has 14 residues. Trimming left V 2 bases short and J 0 bases short, with 6 bases between. Germline V gene lookup returns CDR1 SGHTS and CDR2 YDEGEE. The chain has TRBV5-8 and TRBJ1-3; D not certain. Input material: PBMCs or T cells enriched from blood (not recorded which). The source is a man aged 45-65 years who had been exposed to COVID-19. CDR3 sequence (DNA): TGTGCCAGCAGCTTCAGACTCTCTGGAAACACCATATATTTT. It encodes CASSFRLSGNTIYF.